This T cell receptor (beta chain) was recorded in a study of ipilimumab plus nivolumab after autologous stem cell transplantation. Germline V gene sequence: CDR1 SGHAT, CDR2 FQNNGV. Deletions cut 4 bases from V and 4 bases from J, with 16 bases between. The CDR3 has 15 amino acids. Clones were read by immunoSEQ multiplex PCR, and TCRdb kept only the in-frame ones, dropping some. The sample consists of about 3,200 clones, 80% to 85% of them appearing once. Ipilimumab, 1 mg/kg, started 14 to 28 days after autologous transplant. This receptor was taken from a male donor with multiple myeloma. V gene TRBV11-2 combines with J gene TRBJ1-2, with D unresolved. The sequenced sample was PBMCs, obtained in a trial of ipilimumab plus nivolumab as post-transplant consolidation. CDR3 coding DNA: TGTGCCAGCAGCTGTGAAAGCAGAAAGACCTATGGCTACACCTTC. Its protein product is CASSCESRKTYGYTF. The complete variable domain, with remaining parts taken from reference TRBV11-2 and TRBJ1-2, reads EAGVAQSPRYKIIEKRQSVAFWCNPISGHATLYWYQQILGQGPKLLIQFQNNGVVDDSQLPKDRFSAERLKGVDSTLKIQPAKLEDSAVYLCASSCESRKTYGYTFGSGTRLTVV.